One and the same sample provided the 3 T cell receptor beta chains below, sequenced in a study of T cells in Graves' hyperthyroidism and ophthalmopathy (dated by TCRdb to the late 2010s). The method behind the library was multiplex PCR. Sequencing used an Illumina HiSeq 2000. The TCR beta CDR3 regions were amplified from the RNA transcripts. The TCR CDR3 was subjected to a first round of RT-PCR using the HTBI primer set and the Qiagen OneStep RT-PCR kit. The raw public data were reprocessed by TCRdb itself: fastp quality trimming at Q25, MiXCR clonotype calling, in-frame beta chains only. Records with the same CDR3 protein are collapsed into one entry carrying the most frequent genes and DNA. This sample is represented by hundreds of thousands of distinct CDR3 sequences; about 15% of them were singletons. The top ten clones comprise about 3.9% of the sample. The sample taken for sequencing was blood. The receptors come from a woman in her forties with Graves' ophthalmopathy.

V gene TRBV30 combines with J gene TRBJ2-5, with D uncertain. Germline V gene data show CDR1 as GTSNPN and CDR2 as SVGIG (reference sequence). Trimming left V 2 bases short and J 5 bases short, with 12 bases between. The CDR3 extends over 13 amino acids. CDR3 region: CAWSRVAAETQYF. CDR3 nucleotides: TGTGCCTGGAGTAGAGTAGCCGCGGAGACCCAGTACTTC. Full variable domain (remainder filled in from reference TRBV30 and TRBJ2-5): SQTIHQWPATLVQPVGSPLSLECTVEGTSNPNLYWYRQAAGRGLQLLFYSVGIGQISSEVPQNLSASRPQDRQFILSSKKLLLSDSGFYLCAWSRVAAETQYFGPGTRLLVL.

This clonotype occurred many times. The CDR3: CASSYNSRGRVGETQYF. Here the CDR3 DNA reads TGTGCCAGCAGTTACAACAGTCGCGGGAGGGTCGGAGAGACCCAGTACTTC. This rearrangement joins TRBV6-5 to TRBJ2-5, with 9 nucleotides matching TRBD2. The CDR3 consists of 17 residues. The germline V gene has CDR1 MNHEY and CDR2 SVGAGI. Unmatched junction bases numbered 11, after V lost 2 bases and J lost 4 bases.

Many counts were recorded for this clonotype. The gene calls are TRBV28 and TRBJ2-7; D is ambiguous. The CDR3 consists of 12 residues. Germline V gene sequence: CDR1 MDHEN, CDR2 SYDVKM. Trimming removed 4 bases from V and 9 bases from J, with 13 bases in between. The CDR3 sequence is CASSSTTRGQYF. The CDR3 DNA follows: TGTGCCAGCAGTTCTACGACGCGTGGGCAGTACTTC.